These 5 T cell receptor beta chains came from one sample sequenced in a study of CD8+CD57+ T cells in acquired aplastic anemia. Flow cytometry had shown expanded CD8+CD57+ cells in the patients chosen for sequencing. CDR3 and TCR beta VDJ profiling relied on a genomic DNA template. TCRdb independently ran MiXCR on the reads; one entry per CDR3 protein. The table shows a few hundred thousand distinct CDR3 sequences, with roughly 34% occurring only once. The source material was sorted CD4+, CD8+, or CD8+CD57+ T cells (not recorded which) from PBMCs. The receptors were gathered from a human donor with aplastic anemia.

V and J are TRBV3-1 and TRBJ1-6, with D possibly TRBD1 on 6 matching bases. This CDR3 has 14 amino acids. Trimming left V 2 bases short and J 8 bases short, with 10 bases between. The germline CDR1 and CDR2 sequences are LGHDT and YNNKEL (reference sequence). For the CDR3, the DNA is TGTGCCAGCAGCCAACTGGACAGAGATTCACCCCTCCACTTT. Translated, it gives CASSQLDRDSPLHF.

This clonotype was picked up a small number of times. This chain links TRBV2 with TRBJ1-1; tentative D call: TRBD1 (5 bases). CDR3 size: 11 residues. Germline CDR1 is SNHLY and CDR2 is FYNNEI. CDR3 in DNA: TGTGGCGGGGGACGGAACACTGAAGCTTTCTTT. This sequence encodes CGGGRNTEAFF.

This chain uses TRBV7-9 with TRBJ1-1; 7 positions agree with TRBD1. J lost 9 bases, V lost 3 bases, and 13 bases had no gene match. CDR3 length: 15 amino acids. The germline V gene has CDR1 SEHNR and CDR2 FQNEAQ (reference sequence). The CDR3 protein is CASSLLVDRETKAFF. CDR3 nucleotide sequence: TGTGCCAGCAGCTTGTTGGTTGACAGGGAGACTAAAGCTTTCTTT.

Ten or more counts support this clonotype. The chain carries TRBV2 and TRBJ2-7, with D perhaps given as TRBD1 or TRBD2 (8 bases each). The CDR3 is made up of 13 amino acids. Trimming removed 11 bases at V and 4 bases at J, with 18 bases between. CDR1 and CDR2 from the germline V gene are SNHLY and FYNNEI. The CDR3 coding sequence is TGTGCCGCGGGGGGACAGGCCAATTACGAGCAGTACTTC. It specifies CAAGGQANYEQYF.

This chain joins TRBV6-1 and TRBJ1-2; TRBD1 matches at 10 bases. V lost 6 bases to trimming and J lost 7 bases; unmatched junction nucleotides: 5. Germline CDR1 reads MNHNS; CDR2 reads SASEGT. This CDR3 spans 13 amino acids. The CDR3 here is CASRGDRGLGYTF. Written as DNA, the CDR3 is TGTGCCAGCAGAGGAGACAGGGGGCTTGGCTACACCTTC.